This TCR beta chain is from a study of blood T cell repertoires in COVID-19. In the study overall: COVID-19 samples collected from the United States, Italy and Spain covered acute and convalescent phases. The cDNA or gDNA used as material had been derived from T cells, B-cell-depleted T cells, or PBMCs.

This clone was seen once. Participants' own reports of clinical history determined their cohort assignment. In Cohort 3, a recovered donor had either two negative PCRs, clearance, or symptom resolution. The assay was immunoSEQ multiplex PCR, and TCRdb's table has in-frame clones only and misses some. The sample gives approximately 200,000 clones, about 84% of which show up once; roughly 9.1% is in the top ten. Input material: PBMCs or T cells enriched from blood (not recorded which). This receptor was identified in a woman in her 30s who had recovered from COVID-19.

CDR3 bases: TGTGCCATCATTTGCGCGGTGGGGCGCGGGAGGTCCCGACCCGGGACCTACAATGAGCAGTTCTTC. Translated: CAIICAVGRGRSRPGTYNEQFF. The rearrangement joins TRBV10-3 to TRBJ2-1; 8 bases match TRBD2. Trimming removed 7 bases from V and 2 bases from J; junction bases left unmatched: 28. Germline values: CDR1 ENHRY, CDR2 SYGVKD. CDR3 length: 22 amino acids.